Following are 18 T cell receptor beta chains from one sample sequenced in a study of blood T cells in healthy people across ages. Primed by a sample-barcoded 5' primer and a J-beta primer mix, a second PCR proceeded for about 6 to 12 cycles. One entry per CDR3 protein, called by TCRdb with MiXCR from the 5' RACE reads. The sample records 800,000 to 1,000,000 distinct CDR3 sequences, about 48% being singletons. Sequences were obtained from blood. These receptors were obtained from a man aged 25-40 years in good health.

This clonotype was recorded a few times. CDR3: CASSLQGAANEQYF. CDR3 nucleotide sequence: TGCGCCAGCAGCTTACAGGGGGCAGCGAACGAGCAGTACTTC. The chain uses TRBV5-1 and TRBJ2-7, with 9 nucleotides matching TRBD1. The length of the CDR3 is 14 residues. V shed 2 bases and J 5 bases; nucleotides not matched to a gene: 5. Germline loops: CDR1 SGHRS, CDR2 YFSETQ.

This clonotype appeared a few times. One end of the junction varies from germline; a read error may be responsible. CDR3 residues: CASSVRTDYGYTF. CDR3 coding DNA: TGTGCCAGCAGTGTAAGGACAGACTATGGCTACACCTTC. The chain uses TRBV5-1 and TRBJ1-2, with a weak D call TRBD1 (6 bases). The CDR3 has 13 residues. CDR1 SGHRS and CDR2 YFSETQ come from the germline V gene.

Ten or more counts support this clonotype. This chain joins TRBV4-3 and TRBJ2-7; D gene ambiguous. Germline loops: CDR1 LGHNA, CDR2 YSLEER. The CDR3 sequence is 14 residues long. Trimming removed 0 bases from V and 0 bases from J, with 6 bases in between. CDR3 sequence (DNA): TGCGCCAGCAGCCAAGAGTACAACTCCTACGAGCAGTACTTC. This gives the protein CASSQEYNSYEQYF.

V gene TRBV10-3 combines with J gene TRBJ2-2; 9 nucleotides match TRBD1. The CDR3 loop spans 16 amino acids. Losses at the gene ends were 7 bases for V and 3 bases for J; bases not matched to a gene: 9. Germline V gene lookup returns CDR1 ENHRY and CDR2 SYGVKD. The CDR3 region has the DNA TGTGCCATCACCAACTCCAGGGACAGGGACACCGGGGAGCTGTTTTTT. Its translation is CAITNSRDRDTGELFF.

To note about this clonotype: One junction end disagrees with the germline gene, perhaps due to a read error. V gene TRBV6-2 or TRBV6-3 combines with J gene TRBJ2-3, with D unresolved. CDR3 length equals 16 residues. Germline assignment: CDR1 MNHEY and CDR2 SVGEGT. The CDR3: CTSSLGQTTSTDTQYF. The DNA of the CDR3 is TGTACCAGCAGTTTGGGCCAAACTACTAGCACAGATACGCAGTATTTT.

The table lists this clonotype with a few counts. This sequence joins TRBV27 and TRBJ2-5, with D perhaps assigned TRBD1 or TRBD2 (5 bases each). V was trimmed by 3 bases and J by 5 bases, leaving 10 bases between them. The germline CDR1 and CDR2 sequences are MNHEY and SMNVEV (reference sequence). CDR3 length equals 13 residues. CDR3 in DNA: TGTGCCAGCAGTTTTGAGAGGGGTGAGACCCAGTACTTC. Its translation is CASSFERGETQYF.

The V gene is TRBV6-1, the J gene TRBJ2-1, with unresolved D. The length of the CDR3 is 13 residues. Germline assignment: CDR1 MNHNS and CDR2 SASEGT. V lost 2 bases, J lost 13 bases, and 15 bases lay in between. The CDR3 nucleotides are TGTGCCAGCAGTGAAAGCCGGGTTTCGGCTCAGTTCTTC. It is translated as CASSESRVSAQFF.

The chain's CDR3 is CASSLSGGETEAFF. The CDR3 coding sequence is TGTGCCAGCAGTTTATCCGGGGGAGAGACTGAAGCTTTCTTT. The gene calls are TRBV27 and TRBJ1-1; maybe TRBD1 (5 bases). There are 14 residues in the CDR3. The germline CDR1 and CDR2 sequences are MNHEY and SMNVEV (reference sequence). Trimming removed 0 bases at V and 5 bases at J, with 10 bases between.

The chain couples TRBV5-5 to TRBJ1-2, with 7 bases aligning to TRBD1. The V gene end was trimmed by 4 bases and the J gene end by 5 bases; junction bases not matched to a gene: 14. In germline, CDR1 is SGHKS, CDR2 YYEKEE (reference sequence). The CDR3 covers 16 residues. The CDR3 region has the DNA TGTGCCAGCAGCCCAACACACAGGGGCGAACGTTATGGCTACACCTTC. Translation: CASSPTHRGERYGYTF. Full variable domain (outside the CDR3, taken from reference TRBV5-5 and TRBJ1-2): DAGVTQSPTHLIKTRGQQVTLRCSPISGHKSVSWYQQVLGQGPQFIFQYYEKEERGRGNFPDRFSARQFPNYSSELNVNALLLGDSALYLCASSPTHRGERYGYTFGSGTRLTVV.

This chain connects TRBV7-8 to TRBJ1-6; possibly TRBD1 for D (5 bases). The CDR3 covers 16 residues. In germline, CDR1 is SGHVS, CDR2 FQNEAQ. V was pared by 5 bases and J by 2 bases, with 13 bases between. The CDR3 region is CASSPRQGTYNSPLHF. The CDR3 DNA sequence: TGTGCCAGCAGCCCTAGGCAGGGAACCTATAATTCACCCCTCCACTTT.

The V call is TRBV20-1, the J call TRBJ2-1, with TRBD2 identical over 10 bases. Near its end, the DNA agrees better with TRBJ2-7, so the J call may be wrong. The CDR3 has 16 residues. The V gene's germline CDR1 is DFQATT and CDR2 SNEGSKA (reference sequence). The CDR3 nucleotides are TGCAGTGCTAGAGTGAGGGCTAGCGGGGGCTACAATGAGCAGTACTTC. Amino acids: CSARVRASGGYNEQYF.

The genes are TRBV20-1 and TRBJ2-7, with D perhaps matching TRBD2 (5 bases). The J call is doubtful: the DNA matches TRBJ2-5 better. This CDR3 is built from 13 residues. Germline V gene data show CDR1 as DFQATT and CDR2 as SNEGSKA (reference sequence). CDR3 DNA sequence: TGCAGTGCTACTGACGGGGTGCCCCAGACCCAGTACTTC. This gives the protein CSATDGVPQTQYF.

This clonotype was picked up a small number of times. The chain recombines TRBV12-3 or TRBV12-4 with TRBJ1-5, with D possibly TRBD1 on 5 matching bases. The V end was cut by 6 bases, the J end by 2 bases, with 11 bases between. The CDR3 spans 14 residues. The CDR3 is CASSQTQGNQPQHF. In DNA, the CDR3 is TGTGCCAGCAGCCAAACACAGGGCAATCAGCCCCAGCATTTT.

The chain uses TRBV6-6 and TRBJ2-7; D may be TRBD2 (5 bases). Per germline, CDR1 MNHNY and CDR2 SVGAGI (reference sequence). The CDR3 runs to 12 residues. The germline V and J ends were trimmed by 9 bases and 5 bases, with 14 bases remaining between them. CDR3 protein: CARRGTRDEQYF. The CDR3 DNA follows: TGTGCCAGACGGGGAACACGCGACGAGCAGTACTTC.

The rearrangement uses TRBV28 and TRBJ2-7; D is unclear. There are 19 residues in the CDR3. Deletions cut 3 bases from V and 0 bases from J, with 24 bases between. CDR1 and CDR2 from the germline V gene are MDHEN and SYDVKM. CDR3 amino acids: CASSFSPRAVGIGSYEQYF. CDR3 coding DNA: TGTGCCAGCAGTTTTTCCCCTCGGGCCGTCGGTATTGGCTCCTACGAGCAGTACTTC.

The chain recombines TRBV12-3 or TRBV12-4 with TRBJ1-1; no clear D. Deletions cut 3 bases from V and 3 bases from J, with 11 bases between. There are 14 residues in the CDR3. The DNA for the CDR3 is TGTGCCAGCAGTTTCACCCTCGGGGACACTGAAGCTTTCTTT. Translating it yields CASSFTLGDTEAFF.

This clonotype has at least ten counts. This rearrangement joins TRBV29-1 to TRBJ2-5; 7 nucleotides match TRBD1. CDR1 is SQVTM, CDR2 ANQGSEA, per germline. V was clipped by 6 bases and J by 1 base; unmatched bases: 2. The CDR3 totals 12 residues. The CDR3 DNA reads TGCAGCGTGGACAGGAGCCAAGAGACCCAGTACTTC. Translation gives CSVDRSQETQYF.

This sequence joins TRBV29-1 and TRBJ2-3; D is uncertain. Germline-derived CDR1 and CDR2 are SQVTM and ANQGSEA. V was pared by 4 bases and J by 4 bases, with 3 bases between. The CDR3 runs to 10 residues. CDR3 coding DNA: TGCAGCGTTGTGTCAGATACGCAGTATTTT. Translation gives CSVVSDTQYF.